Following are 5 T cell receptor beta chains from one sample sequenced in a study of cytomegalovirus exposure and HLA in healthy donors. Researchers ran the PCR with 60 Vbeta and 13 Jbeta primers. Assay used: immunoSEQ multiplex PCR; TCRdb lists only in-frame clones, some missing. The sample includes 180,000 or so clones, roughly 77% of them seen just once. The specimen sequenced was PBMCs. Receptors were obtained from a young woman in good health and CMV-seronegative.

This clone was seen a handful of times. CDR3 sequence: CAWSVLDRAFDIGGYTF. CDR3 bases: TGTGCCTGGAGTGTACTGGACAGGGCATTCGACATTGGGGGCTACACCTTC. The genes are TRBV30 and TRBJ1-2, with 8 nucleotides matching TRBD1. CDR1 GTSNPN and CDR2 SVGIG come from the germline V gene (reference sequence). After removal of 0 bases from V and 8 bases from J, the junction contained 17 bases not matched to a gene. There are 17 residues in the CDR3. The variable domain in full, completed from reference TRBV30 and TRBJ1-2, reads SQTIHQWPATLVQPVGSPLSLECTVEGTSNPNLYWYRQAAGRGLQLLFYSVGIGQISSEVPQNLSASRPQDRQFILSSKKLLLSDSGFYLCAWSVLDRAFDIGGYTFGSGTRLTVV.

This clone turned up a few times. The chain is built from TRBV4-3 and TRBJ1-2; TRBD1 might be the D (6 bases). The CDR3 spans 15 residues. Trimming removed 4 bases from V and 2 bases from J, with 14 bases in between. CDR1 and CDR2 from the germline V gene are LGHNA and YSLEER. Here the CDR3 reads CASSPGQPLNYGYTF. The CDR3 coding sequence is TGCGCCAGCAGCCCCGGACAGCCGTTGAACTATGGCTACACCTTC.

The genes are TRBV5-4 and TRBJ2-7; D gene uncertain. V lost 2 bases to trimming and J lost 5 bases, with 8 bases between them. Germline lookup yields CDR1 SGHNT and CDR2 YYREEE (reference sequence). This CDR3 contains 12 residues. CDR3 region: CASSFNQNEQYF. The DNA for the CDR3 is TGTGCCAGCAGCTTCAACCAGAACGAGCAGTACTTC.

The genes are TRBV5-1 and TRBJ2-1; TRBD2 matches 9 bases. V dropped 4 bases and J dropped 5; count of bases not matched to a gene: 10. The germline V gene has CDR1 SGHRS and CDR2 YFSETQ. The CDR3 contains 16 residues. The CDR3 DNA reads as TGCGCCAGCAGCCCCATGAGCGGGGGGCTTCACAATGAGCAGTTCTTC. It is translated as CASSPMSGGLHNEQFF.

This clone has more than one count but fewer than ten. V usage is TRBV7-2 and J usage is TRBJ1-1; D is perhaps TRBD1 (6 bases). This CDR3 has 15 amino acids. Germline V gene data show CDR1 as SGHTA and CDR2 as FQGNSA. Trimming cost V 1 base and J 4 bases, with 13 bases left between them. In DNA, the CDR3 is TGTGCCAGCAGCTTAGAGAGACAGGCGTTCACTGAAGCTTTCTTT. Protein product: CASSLERQAFTEAFF.